What follows describes a single T cell receptor beta chain. Its antigen remains unidentified. Unique molecular identifiers were attached to individual cDNA molecules during library preparation. TCRdb fed the RACE reads into MiXCR, producing one record per CDR3 protein. Here the sample spans 100,000 to 150,000 distinct CDR3 sequences, about 11% being singletons. The data were taken from a study of human T cells and chemical hapten exposure. Overall study results and limits: With alopecia, donors may have immune responses unlike healthy people's.

The CDR3 sequence is 17 residues long. Germline V gene data show CDR1 as MGHRA and CDR2 as YSYEKL. V was cut by 0 bases and J by 2 bases, with 14 bases left in between. Time point reported: patch test 3, about 24 weeks after DPC sensitization. Treatment here: therapeutic diphenylcyclopropenone sensitization with weekly scalp DPC. Researchers extracted total RNA from unfractionated whole blood. The V gene is TRBV4-1, the J gene TRBJ2-1, with D hard to call. This TCR derives from a woman aged 45-65 years with alopecia areata. Some clones in this sample may be carry-over from other donors' samples. Sequencing was performed on whole blood, taken in connection with sensitization to the hapten diphenylcyclopropenone (DPC). The CDR3 DNA is TGCGCCAGCAGCCAAGAGGTTTCGGCGGCTGCCTACAATGAGCAGTTCTTC. It specifies CASSQEVSAAAYNEQFF.